These 17 T cell receptor beta chains came from one sample sequenced in a study of shared clonotypes between healthy human individuals. Libraries were prepared by immunoSEQ multiplex PCR; TCRdb keeps only in-frame clonotypes and omits some of them. This sample has 450,000 to 500,000 clones, with 81% found just once. Source material: PBMCs. All receptors derive from a middle-aged woman in good health. Some clones in this sample may be carry-over from other donors' samples.

The V call is TRBV7-3, the J call TRBJ1-2; D call uncertain. Between the trimmed V and J ends, which lost 2 bases and 1 base, there was a span of 11 bases. Germline loops: CDR1 SGHTA, CDR2 FQGTGA. This CDR3 region has 15 residues. The CDR3 DNA reads TGTGCCAGCAGCTTAGCGTCCGGGAGTAACTATGGCTACACCTTC. This translates into CASSLASGSNYGYTF.

CDR3 residues: CASSLGPGDEKLFF. Here the CDR3 DNA reads TGCGCCAGCAGCTTGGGACCAGGGGATGAAAAACTGTTTTTT. The chain combines TRBV5-1 with TRBJ1-4; a possible D gene is TRBD1 (6 bases). Germline V lookup: CDR1 SGHRS, CDR2 YFSETQ. There are 14 residues in the CDR3. Trimming took 0 bases from V and 6 from J, leaving 9 bases between them. The full variable domain, completed using reference TRBV5-1 and TRBJ1-4, is KAGVTQTPRYLIKTRGQQVTLSCSPISGHRSVSWYQQTPGQGLQFLFEYFSETQRNKGNFPGRFSGRQFSNSRSEMNVSTLELGDSALYLCASSLGPGDEKLFFGSGTQLSVL.

The rearrangement joins TRBV5-1 to TRBJ2-2, with D uncertain. This CDR3 is 16 amino acids long. The V and J ends lost 0 bases and 6 bases respectively, with 15 bases between them. Per germline, CDR1 SGHRS and CDR2 YFSETQ. Here the CDR3 reads CASSLAAAAVSGELFF. CDR3 nucleotide sequence: TGCGCCAGCAGCTTGGCCGCTGCCGCAGTCTCCGGGGAGCTGTTTTTT. Drawing the rest from reference TRBV5-1 and TRBJ2-2, the complete variable domain is KAGVTQTPRYLIKTRGQQVTLSCSPISGHRSVSWYQQTPGQGLQFLFEYFSETQRNKGNFPGRFSGRQFSNSRSEMNVSTLELGDSALYLCASSLAAAAVSGELFFGEGSRLTVL.

The rearrangement uses TRBV11-3 and TRBJ1-1; 7 bases are a match to TRBD1. The trim removed 3 bases at V and 11 bases at J, leaving 6 bases unmatched. Looked up from germline, CDR1 is SGHNT and CDR2 is YENEEA. CDR3 length equals 12 residues. In nucleotides, the CDR3 is TGTGCCAGCAGCTTCGCGGGACAGCGGGCTTTCTTT. As protein: CASSFAGQRAFF. Using reference TRBV11-3 and TRBJ1-1 for the parts outside the CDR3, the full variable domain is EAGVVQSPRYKIIEKKQPVAFWCNPISGHNTLYWYLQNLGQGPELLIRYENEEAVDDSQLPKDRFSAERLKGVDSTLKIQPAELGDSAVYLCASSFAGQRAFFGQGTRLTVV.

As to this clone: Given a far larger clone just one base away, this is likely a sequencing read error. The J gene is TRBJ1-5, the V gene TRBV2; the D gene is possibly TRBD1 (6 bases). V was shortened by 6 bases and J by 7 bases, with 13 bases between the two germline ends. Germline CDR1 is SNHLY and CDR2 is FYNNEI. This CDR3 has 13 amino acids. The CDR3 is CASSGQSGQPQHF. In DNA, the CDR3 is TGTGCCAGCAGCGGACAGAGCGGCCAGCCCCAGCATTTT. The variable domain in full, completed from reference TRBV2 and TRBJ1-5, reads EPEVTQTPSHQVTQMGQEVILRCVPISNHLYFYWYRQILGQKVEFLVSFYNNEISEKSEIFDDQFSVERPDGSNFTLKIRSTKLEDSAMYFCASSGQSGQPQHFGDGTRLSIL.

The rearrangement links TRBV28 to TRBJ2-7; D tentatively reads TRBD1 or TRBD2 (5 bases each). V was pared by 6 bases and J by 7 bases, with 13 bases between. Germline V gene lookup returns CDR1 MDHEN and CDR2 SYDVKM. The CDR3 contains 12 residues. The CDR3 spells CASRGLAREQYF. The CDR3 nucleotides read TGTGCCAGCAGGGGGCTAGCTCGTGAGCAGTACTTC.

The V call is TRBV2, the J call TRBJ1-5; D is unclear. CDR3 length: 14 amino acids. The V gene's germline CDR1 is SNHLY and CDR2 FYNNEI. V was clipped by 7 bases and J by 6 bases, with 16 bases between them. The CDR3 DNA follows: TGTGCCAGCATTCCCGACGGGGTTGGTCAGCCCCAGCATTTT. Translated: CASIPDGVGQPQHF.

The chain has TRBV10-3 and TRBJ2-2, with 13 bases that match TRBD2. This CDR3 comprises 16 residues. Germline loops: CDR1 ENHRY, CDR2 SYGVKD. Losses at the gene ends were 10 bases for V and 2 bases for J; bases not matched to a gene: 7. CDR3 bases: TGTGCCACCCAGGGACTAGCGGGATCTAACACCGGGGAGCTGTTTTTT. Translation: CATQGLAGSNTGELFF.

The V call is TRBV30, the J call TRBJ1-4, with a weak D call TRBD1 (5 bases). Between the trimmed V and J ends, which lost 2 bases and 4 bases, there was a span of 14 bases. Germline CDR1 GTSNPN, CDR2 SVGIG (reference sequence). CDR3 length: 15 residues. In nucleotides, the CDR3 is TGTGCCTGGAGTCAATGGGGGACTATTAATGAAAAACTGTTTTTT. Its protein is CAWSQWGTINEKLFF.

J is TRBJ1-2 and V is TRBV19; 7 positions match TRBD1. The CDR3 consists of 13 residues. V lost 10 bases to trimming and J lost 4 bases; unmatched junction nucleotides: 9. From germline, CDR1 is LNHDA and CDR2 SQIVND (reference sequence). CDR3 sequence: CATGGQNIYGYTF. CDR3 nucleotide sequence: TGTGCCACGGGGGGACAGAACATCTATGGCTACACCTTC.

The J gene is TRBJ1-5, the V gene TRBV4-3; no firm D call. The germline CDR1 and CDR2 sequences are LGHNA and YSLEER. CDR3 length: 16 residues. V was shortened by 2 bases and J by 3 bases, with 14 bases between the two germline ends. Here the CDR3 reads CASSQTYGVFNQPQHF. The CDR3 nucleotides read TGCGCCAGCAGCCAAACCTACGGGGTTTTCAATCAGCCCCAGCATTTT.

This chain links TRBV4-1 with TRBJ2-1, with TRBD2 identical over 7 bases. The CDR3 has 15 amino acids. The V segment lost 1 base and the J segment 2 bases; nucleotides outside the gene matches: 2. The V gene's germline CDR1 is MGHRA and CDR2 YSYEKL. The CDR3 protein is CASSQAGLTYNEQFF. In DNA form, the CDR3 reads TGCGCCAGCAGCCAAGCGGGACTAACCTACAATGAGCAGTTCTTC.

V is TRBV7-2 and J is TRBJ1-3, with TRBD1 identical over 8 bases. The germline gives CDR1 SGHTA, CDR2 FQGNSA. CDR3 length: 15 amino acids. With 6 bases clipped from V and 8 bases from J, the junction kept 12 bases outside the gene matches. The DNA for the CDR3 is TGTGCCAGCAGTTTCACAGGGGGGTTAGGAGACACCATATATTTT. Its translation: CASSFTGGLGDTIYF.

This sequence joins TRBV29-1 and TRBJ2-2, with D uncertain. The CDR3 has 13 residues. Per germline, CDR1 SQVTM and CDR2 ANQGSEA. Trimming shortened V by 3 bases and J by 0 bases, and 5 bases separated the two germline ends. The DNA for the CDR3 is TGCAGCGTTGACCCCACGAACACCGGGGAGCTGTTTTTT. This gives the protein CSVDPTNTGELFF.

J is TRBJ1-4 and V is TRBV27; D is possibly TRBD1 (5 bases). With 4 bases removed from V and 8 bases from J, the gap between germline ends came to 20 bases. Looked up from germline, CDR1 is MNHEY and CDR2 is SMNVEV (reference sequence). The CDR3 totals 16 residues. The CDR3 loop is CASSSPTQGSREKLFF. The CDR3 DNA reads as TGTGCCAGCAGTTCACCTACCCAGGGCTCTCGCGAAAAACTGTTTTTT.

This clone was recorded once. The J gene is TRBJ2-3, the V gene TRBV6-5, with 7 nucleotides matching TRBD1. The J segment lost 2 bases and the V segment lost 8 bases, leaving 7 bases of the junction unmatched. This CDR3 region has 14 residues. Per the germline V gene, CDR1 is MNHEY and CDR2 is SVGAGI. CDR3 DNA: TGTGCCAGCCACCGGGACAGATACACAGATACGCAGTATTTT. This translates into CASHRDRYTDTQYF.

The chain joins TRBV7-9 to TRBJ2-5, with D tentatively TRBD2 (5 bases). Between the trimmed V and J ends, which lost 6 bases and 1 base, there was a span of 9 bases. Germline V CDR1 and CDR2: SEHNR, FQNEAQ (reference sequence). There are 13 residues in the CDR3. The CDR3 reads CASSPRVQETQYF. CDR3 coding DNA: TGTGCCAGCAGTCCGAGGGTCCAAGAGACCCAGTACTTC.